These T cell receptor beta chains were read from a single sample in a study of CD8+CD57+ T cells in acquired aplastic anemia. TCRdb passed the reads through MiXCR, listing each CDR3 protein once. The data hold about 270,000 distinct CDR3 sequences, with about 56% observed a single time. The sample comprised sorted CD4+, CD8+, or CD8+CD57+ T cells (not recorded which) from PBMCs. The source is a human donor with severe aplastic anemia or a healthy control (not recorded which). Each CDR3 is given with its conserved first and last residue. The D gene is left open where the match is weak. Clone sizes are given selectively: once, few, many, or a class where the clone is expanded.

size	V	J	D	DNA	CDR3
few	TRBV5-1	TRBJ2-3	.	TGTGCAAGCAGCTTACCAGGGAGCACAGATACGCAGTATTTT	CASSLPGSTDTQYF
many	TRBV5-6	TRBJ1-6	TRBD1	TGTGCCAGCAGCGAGGGGGCAAATTCACCCCTCCACTTT	CASSEGANSPLHF
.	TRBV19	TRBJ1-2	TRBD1	TGTGCCAGTAGGCAGGGACAGGCGTATGGCTACACCTTC	CASRQGQAYGYTF
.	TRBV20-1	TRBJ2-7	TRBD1	TGCAGTGCTAGACAGGGGGACTACGAGCAGTACTTC	CSARQGDYEQYF
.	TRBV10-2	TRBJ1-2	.	TGCGCCACCCTGAGGGGGAACGGCTATGGCTACACCTTC	CATLRGNGYGYTF
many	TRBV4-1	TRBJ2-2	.	TGCGCCAGCGAACAAAGCGGACAGACTAACACCGGGGAGCTGTTTTTT	CASEQSGQTNTGELFF
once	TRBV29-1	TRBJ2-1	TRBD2	TGCAGCGTTGTAGCGGGAGGGATTAATGAGCAGTTCTTC	CSVVAGGINEQFF
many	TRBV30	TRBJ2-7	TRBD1	TGTGCCTGGAGTGTAGGGACAGGGGCCTACGAGCAGTACTTC	CAWSVGTGAYEQYF
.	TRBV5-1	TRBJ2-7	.	TGCGCCAGCAGCTCGGGGCAGCGCGACAACGAGCAGTACTTC	CASSSGQRDNEQYF
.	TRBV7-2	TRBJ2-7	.	TGTGCCAGCAGCTTAGTTGAGACTAGAACTCCCGAGCAGTACTTC	CASSLVETRTPEQYF
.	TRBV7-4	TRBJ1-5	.	TGTGCCAGCAGTGGCTATAACAGAGGTCAGCCCCAGCATTTT	CASSGYNRGQPQHF
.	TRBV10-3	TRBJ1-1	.	TGTGCCAGCAGTGAAGGGGAGGGGTCTGAAGCTTTCTTT	CASSEGEGSEAFF
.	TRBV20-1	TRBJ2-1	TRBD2	TGCAGTACAGCGGGAAGCATCAATGAGCAGTTCTTC	CSTAGSINEQFF
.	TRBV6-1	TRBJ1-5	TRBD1	TGTGCCAGCAGTGGGGGACAGGGCTCCAATCAGCCCCAGCATTTT	CASSGGQGSNQPQHF
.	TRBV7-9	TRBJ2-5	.	TGTGCCAGCAGCCTGAGACTAGTATCAGAGACCCAGTACTTC	CASSLRLVSETQYF
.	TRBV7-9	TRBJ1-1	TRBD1	TGTGCCAGCAGCTCAGAAGGGACAGGGCGAGCTTTCTTT	CASSSEGTGRAFF
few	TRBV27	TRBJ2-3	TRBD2	TGTGCCAGCAACGAGCGGGAGGCAGATACGCAGTATTTT	CASNEREADTQYF
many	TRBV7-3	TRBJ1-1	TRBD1	TGTGCCAGCAGCTTTTCTGCAGGGGGGGCGGCTGAAGCTTTCTTT	CASSFSAGGAAEAFF
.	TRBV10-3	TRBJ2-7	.	TGTGCCATCAGTGCAGGGCTAGCGCGATCCGGCAACGAGCAGTACTTC	CAISAGLARSGNEQYF
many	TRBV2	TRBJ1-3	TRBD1	TGTGCCAGCAGTGTTGGGACAGGGGTTGGAAACACCATATATTTT	CASSVGTGVGNTIYF
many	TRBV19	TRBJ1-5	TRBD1	TGTGCCAGTAGTATAGGACAGGGGTCCCAGCATTTT	CASSIGQGSQHF
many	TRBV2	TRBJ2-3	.	TGTGCCAGCAGTCAGACAGCAGATACGCAGTATTTT	CASSQTADTQYF
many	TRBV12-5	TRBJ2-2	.	TGTGCTAGTGGTTTGGTAGGGTCCGGGGAGCTGTTTTTT	CASGLVGSGELFF
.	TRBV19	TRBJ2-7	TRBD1	TGTGCCAGCTCAGGACAGGGGGCGACCTCCTACGAGCAGTACTTC	CASSGQGATSYEQYF
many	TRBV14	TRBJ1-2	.	TGTGCCAGCAGCCACGGGCCGACCTATGGCTACACCTTC	CASSHGPTYGYTF
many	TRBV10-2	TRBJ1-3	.	TGCGCCAGCAGCCCCGGCCAATGGGGAAACACCATATATTTT	CASSPGQWGNTIYF
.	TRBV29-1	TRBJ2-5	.	TGCAGCGTTGAAAGGGTATGGGGGGCTGAGACCCAGTACTTC	CSVERVWGAETQYF
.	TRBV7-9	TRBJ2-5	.	TGTGCCAGCAGCCTAAGACCGGAGACCCAGTACTTC	CASSLRPETQYF
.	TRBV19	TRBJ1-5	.	TGTGCCAGTAGTCTCCTCGGGTGGGATCAGCCCCAGCATTTT	CASSLLGWDQPQHF
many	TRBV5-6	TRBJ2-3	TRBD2	TGTGCCAGCAGCTTGAGCGGGGGGGCGAGAGATACGCAGTATTTT	CASSLSGGARDTQYF
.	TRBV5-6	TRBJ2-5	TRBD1	TGTGCCAGCAGCTTGGCTGGGGACAGGGGGATGGAGACCCAGTACTTC	CASSLAGDRGMETQYF
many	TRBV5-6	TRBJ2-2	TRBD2	TGTGCCAGCAGCGCCAGCGGGGGGGCCGGCGGGGAGCTGTTTTTT	CASSASGGAGGELFF
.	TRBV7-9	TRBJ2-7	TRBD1	TGTGCCAGCAGCCCCCACTACAGGGGCGATTCCTACGAGCAGTACTTC	CASSPHYRGDSYEQYF
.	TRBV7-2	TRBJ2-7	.	TGTGCCAGCAGCCCGGGGACCCGGGGGTACGAGCAGTACTTC	CASSPGTRGYEQYF
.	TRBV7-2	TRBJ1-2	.	TGTGCCAGCAGCTTAGACAGGTCCATGGGTGGCTACACCTTC	CASSLDRSMGGYTF
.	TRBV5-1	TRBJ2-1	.	TGCGCCAGCAGCTTAGGGACTCAGCCCTACAATGAGCAGTTCTTC	CASSLGTQPYNEQFF
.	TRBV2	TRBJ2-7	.	TGTGCCAGCAGTGTAGGGGAGTCCATCTACGAGCAGTACTTC	CASSVGESIYEQYF
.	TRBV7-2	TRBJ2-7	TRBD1	TGTGCCAGCAGCGTCCCGGGACAGGGGGCCGAGCAGTACTTC	CASSVPGQGAEQYF